The rows below give T cell receptor beta chains drawn from one sample of a study of blood T cell repertoires in COVID-19. Data came from immunoSEQ multiplex PCR; TCRdb stores just in-frame clones and leaves some out. This sample yields 390,000 or so clones, of which approximately 92% are seen a single time; less than 1.2% belongs to the top ten. Sequencing was performed on PBMCs or T cells enriched from blood (not recorded which). The receptor set was obtained from a man between 18 and 29 years old who had recovered from COVID-19. Both conserved end residues are part of each CDR3. Each record gives: J gene, V gene, D gene, clone size, CDR3 DNA, CDR3 protein. A D gene is named only where the DNA matches it firmly. Some rows have no size entry. The others give once, few or many, or a class for an expanded clone.

TRBJ2-3 | TRBV15 | - | - | TGTGCCACCAATCAGGGGAGTGCGGGGGAGGCAGATACGCAGTATTTT | CATNQGSAGEADTQYF
TRBJ2-1 | TRBV7-9 | - | few | TGTGCCAGCAGCCTCCCCCTTAGGAGCGAGAAAACCTACAATGAGCAGTTCTTC | CASSLPLRSEKTYNEQFF
TRBJ2-3 | TRBV24-1 | - | once | TGTGCCACCAGTGCGGCAGATACGCAGTATTTT | CATSAADTQYF
TRBJ1-1 | TRBV25-1 | - | once | TGTGCCAGCAGCGGGTGGAACACTGAAGCTTTCTTT | CASSGWNTEAFF
TRBJ2-1 | TRBV3-1/TRBV3-2 | TRBD1 | - | TGTGCCAGCAGACTCGGGACAGGGTTAGATGAGCAGTTCTTC | CASRLGTGLDEQFF
TRBJ2-7 | TRBV29-1 | TRBD1 | - | TGCAGCGTTATAACGACAGGGACCTACGAGCAGTACTTC | CSVITTGTYEQYF
TRBJ2-2 | TRBV5-6 | TRBD1 | - | TGTGCCAGCAGCTGGGGACAGGACACCGGGGAGCTGTTTTTT | CASSWGQDTGELFF
TRBJ2-1 | TRBV27 | - | once | TGTGCCAGCAGTCAAGTTCTCACAGGGACCGAGGTGCAGTTCTTC | CASSQVLTGTEVQFF
TRBJ1-1 | TRBV10-1 | - | - | TGCGCCAGCAGGGCGACAGCGAACACTGAAGCTTTCTTT | CASRATANTEAFF
TRBJ1-4 | TRBV5-1 | TRBD1 | - | TGCGCCAGCAGCACGGACAGGGGAAATGAAAAACTGTTTTTT | CASSTDRGNEKLFF
TRBJ1-1 | TRBV6-5 | - | - | TGTGCCAGCACCCCCAAAAGGAGCGGGTCCGGTGAAGCTTTCTTT | CASTPKRSGSGEAFF
TRBJ2-7 | TRBV28 | - | - | TGTGCCAGCAGTTTGGCAGGGACCTACGAGCAGTACTTC | CASSLAGTYEQYF
TRBJ2-7 | TRBV27 | TRBD1 | - | TGTGCCAGCAGTCGGGCACAAATCACAGGGGAATACTACGAGCAGTACTTC | CASSRAQITGEYYEQYF
TRBJ2-7 | TRBV10-3 | TRBD2 | - | TGTGCCAGCGCCGCCAATAGCGGGGGGGCCGACGAGCAGTACTTC | CASAANSGGADEQYF
TRBJ2-5 | TRBV5-5 | - | - | TGTGCCAGCAGCTTCGGGAGTTCGGAGACCCAGTACTTC | CASSFGSSETQYF
TRBJ2-5 | TRBV2 | TRBD2 | - | TGTGCTTCCCAGTGGCTAGCGGTAGAGACCCAGTACTTC | CASQWLAVETQYF
TRBJ2-7 | TRBV18 | - | once | TGTGCCAGCTCACCATCGGGGGTCTACGAGCAGTACTTC | CASSPSGVYEQYF
TRBJ2-5 | TRBV9 | TRBD2 | - | TGTGCCAGCAGCGTAGAACTAGCGGGAGTTCCCCAGTACTTC | CASSVELAGVPQYF
TRBJ1-3 | TRBV6-5 | - | - | TGTGCCAGCAGACATGACAGGAGCTCTGGAAACACCATATATTTT | CASRHDRSSGNTIYF
TRBJ2-7 | TRBV5-8 | - | - | TGTGCCAGCAGCTTGGTTGGCCGCTACGAGCAGTACTTC | CASSLVGRYEQYF
TRBJ2-7 | TRBV7-8 | TRBD1 | - | TGTGCCAGCAGCTTTGAGGGACAGGGGGTCTCCTACGAGCAGTACTTC | CASSFEGQGVSYEQYF
TRBJ1-2 | TRBV27 | - | - | TGTGCCAGCAGTCTGCAACCGGTTACGAACTATGGCTACACCTTC | CASSLQPVTNYGYTF
TRBJ1-2 | TRBV15 | TRBD1 | - | TGTGCCACCAGCAGAGATTTAGGGGGCTCGGGCTACACCTTC | CATSRDLGGSGYTF
TRBJ2-4 | TRBV28 | TRBD1 | - | TGTGCCAGCGCACAGGGGGCTGACATTCAGTACTTC | CASAQGADIQYF
TRBJ2-1 | TRBV6-2/TRBV6-3 | TRBD1 | - | TGTGCCAGCAGTTACTCAGACAGGGGGGGTTACCCCAATGAGCAGTTCTTC | CASSYSDRGGYPNEQFF
TRBJ2-2 | TRBV6-6 | - | once | TGTGCCAGCAGTTACTCTGAGGGAACCGGGGAGCTGTTTTTT | CASSYSEGTGELFF
TRBJ1-1 | TRBV10-3 | - | few | TGTGCCATCAGTGACCAGGGTTCTGACACTGAAGCTTTCTTT | CAISDQGSDTEAFF
TRBJ1-1 | TRBV3-1/TRBV3-2 | TRBD1 | - | TGTGCCAGCAGCCAAGGGGGACAGATACTGAACACTGAAGCTTTCTTT | CASSQGGQILNTEAFF
TRBJ1-1 | TRBV28 | TRBD1 | - | TGTGCCAGCAGTTTGGGGGACAGGGGCCCCCTTTTT | CASSLGDRGPLF
TRBJ2-7 | TRBV10-1 | TRBD2 | once | TGCGCCAGCAGTGCCCTAGCGGGGCCCTACGAGCAGTACTTC | CASSALAGPYEQYF
TRBJ2-1 | TRBV24-1 | TRBD2 | - | TGTGCCACCAGGGGTTGGGGAGGGAATGAGCAGTTCTTC | CATRGWGGNEQFF
TRBJ2-3 | TRBV14 | - | - | TGTGCCAGCAGCCCTGGAGGATCTACGCAGTATTTT | CASSPGGSTQYF
TRBJ2-7 | TRBV18 | - | - | TGTGCCAGCTCACCGGGTCGAGGCGTAGCCGAGCAGTACTTC | CASSPGRGVAEQYF
TRBJ2-1 | TRBV7-2 | TRBD2 | - | TGTGCCAGCAGCTTACTTGGCGGGGGTGACAATGAGCAGTTCTTC | CASSLLGGGDNEQFF
TRBJ2-2 | TRBV2 | - | - | TGTGCCAGCAAACTTATGGAGGGTGGCGGGGAGCTGTTTTTT | CASKLMEGGGELFF
TRBJ1-1 | TRBV29-1 | - | - | TGCAGCGTCTACCGGGGGGGAGGCACTGAAGCTTTCTTT | CSVYRGGGTEAFF